The 18 T cell receptor beta chains reported below all come from one sample, sequenced in a study of CD8 T cells in ankylosing spondylitis. Broader study findings: Eight or nine highly homologous variants made up a TCR beta motif that seemed to typify ankylosing spondylitis blood.

Their cognate antigens are unknown. TCRdb re-called the 5' RACE reads through MiXCR, storing one row per CDR3 protein. The table includes around 540,000 distinct CDR3 sequences, more than 9.5% detected once. Sequencing was carried out using blood, either unsorted or a sorted T cell fraction (not recorded which). The receptors were gathered from a male donor with ankylosing spondylitis.

The V and J genes are TRBV29-1 and TRBJ2-5; maybe TRBD1 (5 bases). The ends were cut back, 5 bases at V and 2 bases at J, with 15 bases in the middle. The germline V gene has CDR1 SQVTM and CDR2 ANQGSEA. The CDR3 loop spans 14 amino acids. The CDR3 DNA reads TGCAGCGTTCTCCCGACGACAGTGCAAGAGACCCAGTACTTC. It translates to CSVLPTTVQETQYF.

This clonotype showed up many times. The chain combines TRBV5-1 with TRBJ2-6; D uncertain. Trimming took off 5 bases at V and 0 bases at J, with 9 bases between the two ends. Germline loops: CDR1 SGHRS, CDR2 YFSETQ. This CDR3 contains 15 residues. The CDR3, as DNA: TGCGCCAGCAGGGATACAAGCTCTGGGGCCAACGTCCTGACTTTC. This sequence encodes CASRDTSSGANVLTF.

The rearrangement joins TRBV24-1 to TRBJ2-2; D is perhaps TRBD2 (7 bases). The CDR3 loop spans 14 amino acids. Germline CDR1 and CDR2: KGHDR and SFDVKD. The CDR3 region is CATRGGTQTGELFF. The CDR3 DNA reads as TGTGCAACGAGGGGGGGCACTCAAACCGGGGAGCTGTTTTTT.

This clonotype was seen a handful of times. A clone one base away is much larger, so this may be a read error. The chain links TRBV7-9 to TRBJ1-1; no firm D call. The CDR3 loop spans 11 amino acids. Deletions cut 7 bases from V and 1 base from J, with 4 bases between. Germline V lookup: CDR1 SEHNR, CDR2 FQNEAQ (reference sequence). The CDR3 protein is CASTWNTEAFF. The CDR3 DNA reads TGTGCCAGCACCTGGAACACTGAAGCTTTCTTT.

The chain uses TRBV12-3 or TRBV12-4 and TRBJ1-3; D is uncertain. Trimming removed 3 bases at V and 0 bases at J, with 15 bases between. The CDR3 consists of 17 residues. CDR3 amino acids: CASSLARTLSSGNTIYF. The CDR3 nucleotides are TGTGCCAGCAGTTTGGCCAGAACTTTAAGCTCTGGAAACACCATATATTTT.

There are a few counts of this clonotype. V usage is TRBV9 and J usage is TRBJ2-3; D is unresolved. The V and J ends lost 0 bases and 1 base respectively, with 15 bases between them. Per germline, CDR1 SGDLS and CDR2 YYNGEE. The CDR3 loop spans 17 amino acids. CDR3 coding DNA: TGTGCCAGCAGCGTAGCTCCGCGGACCTTGGGCACAGATACGCAGTATTTT. Its translation: CASSVAPRTLGTDTQYF.

There are many counts of this clonotype. The chain uses TRBV6-2 or TRBV6-3 and TRBJ2-1; TRBD2 might be the D (6 bases). Germline assignment: CDR1 MNHEY and CDR2 SVGEGT. The CDR3 loop spans 14 amino acids. V lost 7 bases and J 7 bases, leaving 17 bases between the germline ends. The CDR3 DNA reads as TGTGCCAGCAACTCCGGGAGACTTGGGAATGAGCAGTTCTTC. Translated: CASNSGRLGNEQFF.

This sequence joins TRBV2 and TRBJ1-2; 7 bases map to TRBD1. V was clipped by 6 bases and J by 1 base; unmatched bases: 5. This CDR3 contains 14 residues. CDR1 SNHLY and CDR2 FYNNEI come from the germline V gene. As DNA, the CDR3 is TGTGCCAGCAGCGGGACAGTTAATAACTATGGCTACACCTTC. It specifies CASSGTVNNYGYTF.

This chain uses TRBV12-3 or TRBV12-4 with TRBJ1-1; D unresolved. Deletions cut 2 bases from V and 1 base from J, with 5 bases between. This CDR3 comprises 13 residues. CDR3 amino acids: CASSLHQNTEAFF. CDR3 bases: TGTGCCAGCAGTTTACATCAGAACACTGAAGCTTTCTTT.

This chain links TRBV5-1 with TRBJ2-7, with D hard to call. The V and J ends lost 4 bases and 4 bases respectively, with 12 bases between them. The CDR3 runs 13 residues. From germline, CDR1 is SGHRS and CDR2 YFSETQ. CDR3 coding DNA: TGCGCCAGCAGCAGTGACACCTCTTACGAGCAGTACTTC. Protein product: CASSSDTSYEQYF.

A few counts support this clonotype. CDR3 nucleotide sequence: TGCGCCAGCAGCTCGGGACGGGACAGGGGCACAGATACGCAGTATTTT. Translated, it gives CASSSGRDRGTDTQYF. The chain employs TRBV5-1 and TRBJ2-3; TRBD1 agrees at 9 bases. Germline CDR1 and CDR2: SGHRS and YFSETQ. V dropped 3 bases and J dropped 1; count of bases not matched to a gene: 6. The CDR3 contains 16 residues.

This clonotype showed up many times. The J gene is TRBJ2-3, the V gene TRBV12-3 or TRBV12-4; 8 bases are a match to TRBD1. CDR3 length: 15 amino acids. V was clipped by 8 bases and J by 4 bases; unmatched bases: 11. CDR3 nucleotide sequence: TGTGCCAGCGGGACAGGCCCGGGGGAATCAGATACGCAGTATTTT. Residues: CASGTGPGESDTQYF.

This clonotype occurred a few times. The chain has TRBV12-3 or TRBV12-4 and TRBJ2-1, with 9 bases that match TRBD2. The CDR3 has 15 residues. V gave up 1 base and J gave up 8 bases; unmatched junction bases: 6. The CDR3 protein is CASSLGGGRAHEQFF. DNA of the CDR3: TGTGCCAGCAGTTTAGGCGGCGGGAGGGCCCATGAGCAGTTCTTC.

This chain links TRBV11-3 with TRBJ2-3; 8 nucleotides line up with TRBD1. Germline V lookup: CDR1 SGHNT, CDR2 YENEEA. The trim removed 5 bases at V and 6 bases at J, leaving 10 bases unmatched. CDR3 length: 15 amino acids. CDR3 coding DNA: TGTGCCAGCAGCAACCACGGGACAGGTTGGGATACGCAGTATTTT. The encoded protein is CASSNHGTGWDTQYF. The full variable domain, rest sourced from reference TRBV11-3 and TRBJ2-3, is EAGVVQSPRYKIIEKKQPVAFWCNPISGHNTLYWYLQNLGQGPELLIRYENEEAVDDSQLPKDRFSAERLKGVDSTLKIQPAELGDSAVYLCASSNHGTGWDTQYFGPGTRLTVL.

V and J are TRBV5-6 and TRBJ2-7; 8 bases line up with TRBD1. Germline V gene lookup returns CDR1 SGHDT and CDR2 YYEEEE. CDR3 length: 15 residues. The V and J ends lost 9 bases and 3 bases, in that order; junction bases with no gene match: 14. The CDR3 nucleotides read TGTGCCACTACCCGCCCCGGGACAGGCGACTACGAGCAGTACTTC. Residues: CATTRPGTGDYEQYF.

The chain employs TRBV5-8 and TRBJ2-1; TRBD2 might be the D (6 bases). The CDR3 contains 12 residues. V was trimmed by 1 base and J by 9 bases, leaving 8 bases between them. Looked up from germline, CDR1 is SGHTS and CDR2 is YDEGEE. The CDR3 sequence: CASSLRRGEQFF. The DNA of the CDR3 is TGTGCCAGCAGCTTGCGGCGGGGTGAGCAGTTCTTC.

A few counts support this clonotype. The chain recombines TRBV5-4 with TRBJ2-2; 10 bases fit TRBD1. With 4 bases clipped from V and 5 bases from J, the junction kept 11 bases outside the gene matches. The CDR3 extends over 17 amino acids. Per the germline V gene, CDR1 is SGHNT and CDR2 is YYREEE (reference sequence). CDR3 residues: CASSTELGQGSTGELFF. For the CDR3, the DNA is TGTGCCAGCAGCACAGAGTTGGGACAGGGGTCGACCGGGGAGCTGTTTTTT.

In its sample, this clonotype was seen many times. V and J are TRBV5-1 and TRBJ2-3; 8 bases match TRBD1. The CDR3 spans 12 residues. Germline assignment: CDR1 SGHRS and CDR2 YFSETQ. Trimming removed 0 bases from V and 11 bases from J; junction bases left unmatched: 2. For the CDR3, the DNA is TGCGCCAGCAGCTTGGAGGGACAGGAGCAGTATTTT. Translated: CASSLEGQEQYF. The variable domain in full, with the rest retrieved from reference TRBV5-1 and TRBJ2-3, is KAGVTQTPRYLIKTRGQQVTLSCSPISGHRSVSWYQQTPGQGLQFLFEYFSETQRNKGNFPGRFSGRQFSNSRSEMNVSTLELGDSALYLCASSLEGQEQYFGPGTRLTVL.